These T cell receptor beta chains were read from a single sample in a study of T-cell reconstitution after alpha-beta-depleted transplantation in children. TCRdb reanalysed the PCR reads using MiXCR and keeps one entry per CDR3 protein. This table holds around 92,000 distinct CDR3 sequences, roughly an eighth found once. Source: PBMCs from the stem cell graft donor, taken from the stem cell graft. All receptors come from a human donor who donated a stem cell graft to a child with inherited bone marrow failure. Each CDR3 is given with its conserved first and last residue. A D gene is named only where the DNA matches it firmly. Clone size is stated in some rows and not others, as once, few, many or a class when expanded.

CDR3 protein	CDR3 DNA	D gene	clone size	V gene	J gene
CASSLGPGNYGYTF	TGCGCCAGCAGCTTGGGCCCGGGCAACTATGGCTACACCTTC	.	many	TRBV5-1	TRBJ1-2
CASSPGTEYNEQFF	TGTGCCAGCAGTCCCGGGACGGAGTACAATGAGCAGTTCTTC	.	many	TRBV27	TRBJ2-1
CASSLLGLAGGETQYF	TGTGCCAGCAGCTTACTAGGACTAGCGGGGGGAGAGACCCAGTACTTC	TRBD2	many	TRBV7-2	TRBJ2-5
CASSQEEVGELFF	TGCGCCAGCAGCCAAGAGGAGGTCGGGGAGCTGTTTTTT	.	.	TRBV4-3	TRBJ2-2
CASSRGQGGYEQYF	TGTGCCAGCAGCCGGGGACAGGGAGGCTACGAGCAGTACTTC	TRBD1	.	TRBV6-1	TRBJ2-7
CASGWTSGTYTGELFF	TGTGCTAGTGGGTGGACTAGCGGGACCTACACCGGGGAGCTGTTTTTT	TRBD2	many	TRBV12-5	TRBJ2-2
CASSQAVGGPTAPYEQYF	TGCGCCAGCAGCCAGGCCGTCGGGGGGCCTACCGCACCCTACGAGCAGTACTTC	.	many	TRBV4-3	TRBJ2-7
CSAGTSFQAVGDTQYF	TGCAGTGCGGGAACTAGTTTCCAGGCAGTCGGCGATACGCAGTATTTT	.	many	TRBV20-1	TRBJ2-3
CASSLLGTEQQFF	TGTGCCAGCAGCCTTCTTGGGACAGAACAGCAGTTCTTC	TRBD1	many	TRBV27	TRBJ2-1
CASSYRGFGNEQFF	TGTGCCAGCAGTTACAGGGGTTTTGGGAATGAGCAGTTCTTC	.	many	TRBV6-5	TRBJ2-1
CASSSVPNAYGYTF	TGTGCCAGCAGCTCCGTTCCAAATGCCTATGGCTACACCTTC	.	many	TRBV7-6	TRBJ1-2
CASGDVTDTQYF	TGTGCCAGCGGGGACGTCACAGATACGCAGTATTTT	.	.	TRBV2	TRBJ2-3
CASSYRNSNQPQHF	TGTGCCAGCAGTTACAGGAATAGCAATCAGCCCCAGCATTTT	.	.	TRBV27	TRBJ1-5